This is a list of T cell receptor beta chains from one sample in a study of CD8 T cells in ankylosing spondylitis. TCRdb re-called the 5' RACE reads with MiXCR, one entry per CDR3 protein. The top ten hold roughly 2.8% of the sample, which has 40,000 or so distinct CDR3 sequences, 3% seen once. The sequencing sample was made of blood, either unsorted or a sorted T cell fraction (not recorded which). These receptors were taken from a male donor with ankylosing spondylitis or in good health (not recorded which). Each CDR3 is given with its conserved first and last residue. The order of the fields is J gene, V gene, D gene, clone size, CDR3 DNA, CDR3 protein. The D gene is left open where the match is weak. Clone size is stated in some rows and not others, as once, few, many or a class when expanded.

j_gene: TRBJ2-3
v_gene: TRBV9
d_gene: TRBD2
abundance: many
CDR3nt: TGTGCCAGCAGCCAAAGCGGGGGGGCAGATACGCAGTATTTT
CDR3aa: CASSQSGGADTQYF

j_gene: TRBJ1-5
v_gene: TRBV9
d_gene: NA
abundance: many
CDR3nt: TGTGCCAGCAGCGTAGTCCCGACCAATCAGCCCCAGCATTTT
CDR3aa: CASSVVPTNQPQHF

j_gene: TRBJ2-2
v_gene: TRBV9
d_gene: TRBD1
abundance: many
CDR3nt: TGTGCCAGCAGCTCCCGACAGGGGAGAAACACCGGGGAGCTGTTTTTT
CDR3aa: CASSSRQGRNTGELFF

j_gene: TRBJ2-1
v_gene: TRBV9
d_gene: NA
abundance: many
CDR3nt: TGTGCCAGCAGTGTACTCTCCAGCTCCTACAATGAGCAGTTCTTC
CDR3aa: CASSVLSSSYNEQFF

j_gene: TRBJ2-1
v_gene: TRBV9
d_gene: TRBD2
abundance: many
CDR3nt: TGTGCCAGCAGCCTACGACTAGCGGACAATGAGCAGTTCTTC
CDR3aa: CASSLRLADNEQFF

j_gene: TRBJ2-3
v_gene: TRBV9
d_gene: NA
abundance: NA
CDR3nt: TGTGCCAGCAGCCGAACAGGGCAGAGGGGCACAGATACGCGGTATTTT
CDR3aa: CASSRTGQRGTDTRYF

j_gene: TRBJ2-5
v_gene: TRBV21-1
d_gene: NA
abundance: many
CDR3nt: TGTGCCAGCAGACCTCCAAGGCGGGGAGAGACCCAGTACTTC
CDR3aa: CASRPPRRGETQYF

j_gene: TRBJ1-1
v_gene: TRBV9
d_gene: NA
abundance: many
CDR3nt: TGTGCCAGCAGCGTAGATATCCTCTCCCACGACAGCCTAGGGAACACTGAAGCTTTCTTT
CDR3aa: CASSVDILSHDSLGNTEAFF

j_gene: TRBJ1-3
v_gene: TRBV9
d_gene: NA
abundance: many
CDR3nt: TGTGCCAGCAGCGTAGAGGGTTCTGGAAACACCATATATTTT
CDR3aa: CASSVEGSGNTIYF

j_gene: TRBJ2-1
v_gene: TRBV9
d_gene: NA
abundance: many
CDR3nt: TGTGCCAGCAGCGTAGGCGCCGCCCTGAGGGATGAGCAGTTCTTC
CDR3aa: CASSVGAALRDEQFF

j_gene: TRBJ2-1
v_gene: TRBV9
d_gene: TRBD2
abundance: many
CDR3nt: TGTGCCAGCAGCGTAGGACTAGCGGGGGGGAGGTTCTCCTACAATGAGCAGTTCTTC
CDR3aa: CASSVGLAGGRFSYNEQFF

j_gene: TRBJ1-1
v_gene: TRBV9
d_gene: TRBD1
abundance: many
CDR3nt: TGTGCCAGCAGCGTAGAGTTAAGGGACAGGGGTGAAGCTTTCTTT
CDR3aa: CASSVELRDRGEAFF

j_gene: TRBJ2-5
v_gene: TRBV9
d_gene: NA
abundance: many
CDR3nt: TGTGCCAGCAGCGTAGATCACAGTCATTGGGAGACCCAGTACTTC
CDR3aa: CASSVDHSHWETQYF

j_gene: TRBJ2-5
v_gene: TRBV9
d_gene: NA
abundance: medium-sized
CDR3nt: TGTGCCAGCAGCCCCCTTCTGGGGGGCCCCATGGAGACCCAGTACTTC
CDR3aa: CASSPLLGGPMETQYF

j_gene: TRBJ2-5
v_gene: TRBV9
d_gene: TRBD2
abundance: few
CDR3nt: TGTGCCAGCAGCTCGCCGGGACTAGCGAACCAAGAGACCCAGTACTTC
CDR3aa: CASSSPGLANQETQYF

j_gene: TRBJ2-2
v_gene: TRBV9
d_gene: NA
abundance: many
CDR3nt: TGTGCCAGCAGCGTACGCTGGACCGGGGAGCTGTTTTTT
CDR3aa: CASSVRWTGELFF

j_gene: TRBJ2-1
v_gene: TRBV9
d_gene: NA
abundance: many
CDR3nt: TGTGCCAGCAGCGTAGGGGGGGACCAATACAATGAGCAGTTCTTC
CDR3aa: CASSVGGDQYNEQFF

j_gene: TRBJ1-5
v_gene: TRBV9
d_gene: NA
abundance: many
CDR3nt: TGTGCCAGCAGCCCACAGGGAACAAATCAGCCCCAGCATTTT
CDR3aa: CASSPQGTNQPQHF

j_gene: TRBJ2-5
v_gene: TRBV9
d_gene: TRBD1
abundance: many
CDR3nt: TGTGCCAGCAGCCCCCGTCCCGGGACAGGGTCCCAAGAGACCCAGTACTTC
CDR3aa: CASSPRPGTGSQETQYF

j_gene: TRBJ2-2
v_gene: TRBV9
d_gene: NA
abundance: NA
CDR3nt: TGTGCCAGCAGCCCGGGGCGGGGGCCAACCGGGGAGCTGTTTTTT
CDR3aa: CASSPGRGPTGELFF

j_gene: TRBJ1-1
v_gene: TRBV9
d_gene: NA
abundance: many
CDR3nt: TGTGCCAGCAGCGTAGATCTACAGGGCATGGGGGCAGGCACTGAAGCTTTCTTT
CDR3aa: CASSVDLQGMGAGTEAFF

j_gene: TRBJ2-3
v_gene: TRBV9
d_gene: TRBD2
abundance: NA
CDR3nt: TGTGCCAGCAGCGCTAGCGGACGCACAGATACGCAGTATTTT
CDR3aa: CASSASGRTDTQYF

j_gene: TRBJ1-5
v_gene: TRBV9
d_gene: NA
abundance: many
CDR3nt: TGTGCCAGCAGCGCGGACATTTATAGCAATCAGCCCCAGCATTTT
CDR3aa: CASSADIYSNQPQHF

j_gene: TRBJ2-2
v_gene: TRBV9
d_gene: NA
abundance: NA
CDR3nt: TGTGCCAGCAGCGTAGTAGGGAGTACCGGGGAGCTGTTATTT
CDR3aa: CASSVVGSTGELLF

j_gene: TRBJ1-1
v_gene: TRBV9
d_gene: NA
abundance: many
CDR3nt: TGTGCCAGCAGCCCCCACAGCCTCGGTAACACTGAAGCTTTCTTT
CDR3aa: CASSPHSLGNTEAFF

j_gene: TRBJ2-1
v_gene: TRBV9
d_gene: NA
abundance: many
CDR3nt: TGTGCCAGCAGCGTAGTACCGGGCAGCTCCTACAATGAGCAGTTCTTC
CDR3aa: CASSVVPGSSYNEQFF

j_gene: TRBJ2-2
v_gene: TRBV9
d_gene: NA
abundance: many
CDR3nt: TGTGCCAGCAGCGTAGGCGGGGTAGGGACCGGGGAGCTGTTTTTT
CDR3aa: CASSVGGVGTGELFF

j_gene: TRBJ2-5
v_gene: TRBV9
d_gene: NA
abundance: many
CDR3nt: TGTGCCAGCAGCGTAGGGGTTCAAAGGGAGACCCAGTACTTC
CDR3aa: CASSVGVQRETQYF

j_gene: TRBJ2-2
v_gene: TRBV9
d_gene: NA
abundance: many
CDR3nt: TGTGCCAGCAGCGTAGGCGGGTCCGGGGAGCTGTTTTTT
CDR3aa: CASSVGGSGELFF

j_gene: TRBJ1-4
v_gene: TRBV9
d_gene: NA
abundance: many
CDR3nt: TGTGCCAGCAGCGTAGGTTGGGGCCGGGGGGAAAAACTGTTTTTT
CDR3aa: CASSVGWGRGEKLFF

j_gene: TRBJ2-5
v_gene: TRBV9
d_gene: NA
abundance: many
CDR3nt: TGTGCCAGCAGCGTAGGTCCGGACCCGAGGAAAGAGACCCAGTACTTC
CDR3aa: CASSVGPDPRKETQYF

j_gene: TRBJ2-3
v_gene: TRBV9
d_gene: NA
abundance: many
CDR3nt: TGTGCCAGCAGCGTAACCTGGGGGGGCGCCGTGTATACGCAGTATTTT
CDR3aa: CASSVTWGGAVYTQYF

j_gene: TRBJ1-4
v_gene: TRBV9
d_gene: NA
abundance: many
CDR3nt: TGTGCCAGCAGCCCAGACGGGGGCGTGAATGAAAAACTGTTTTTT
CDR3aa: CASSPDGGVNEKLFF

j_gene: TRBJ2-3
v_gene: TRBV9
d_gene: NA
abundance: many
CDR3nt: TGTGCCAGCAGCGGAGCGAGGGATACGCAGTATTTT
CDR3aa: CASSGARDTQYF

j_gene: TRBJ2-1
v_gene: TRBV9
d_gene: NA
abundance: few
CDR3nt: TGTGCCAGCAGCTCGCGGGTTGCGGGGGAGCAGTTCTTC
CDR3aa: CASSSRVAGEQFF

j_gene: TRBJ2-5
v_gene: TRBV9
d_gene: TRBD2
abundance: many
CDR3nt: TGTGCCAGCAGCGTAGATCTGGCGGGGGGCACAAAAGAGACCCAGTACTTC
CDR3aa: CASSVDLAGGTKETQYF

j_gene: TRBJ2-2
v_gene: TRBV9
d_gene: NA
abundance: many
CDR3nt: TGTGCCAGCAGCCCCGGACAGCAGAACACCGGGGAGCTGTTTTTT
CDR3aa: CASSPGQQNTGELFF